This is a list of T cell receptor beta chains from one sample in a study of blood T cell repertoires in COVID-19. Profiling relied on immunoSEQ multiplex PCR, and the TCRdb table lists in-frame clones only, not all of them. This sample carries about 280,000 clones, roughly 80% of them seen once, and the ten largest clones take over 4%. Sequenced: PBMCs or T cells enriched from blood (not recorded which). The receptor set was obtained from a middle-aged man who had been exposed to COVID-19. The CDR3 runs from the conserved cysteine through the conserved F or W. The D gene is left open where the match is weak. Some rows mark clone size as missing; the rest say once, few, many or name a class of expanded clone.

size	V	J	D	CDR3	DNA
.	TRBV24-1	TRBJ2-2	TRBD2	CATGESESSGTGELFF	TGTGCCACCGGTGAATCTGAGTCTAGCGGGACGGGGGAGCTGTTTTTT
few	TRBV29-1	TRBJ2-1	.	CSVDIPSSYNEQFF	TGCAGCGTTGACATCCCCAGCTCCTACAATGAGCAGTTCTTC
few	TRBV25-1	TRBJ1-1	.	CASSGGLEAFF	TGTGCCAGCAGTGGGGGCCTGGAAGCTTTCTTT
.	TRBV9	TRBJ2-7	.	CASSPPSYEQYF	TGTGCCAGCAGCCCTCCCTCTTACGAGCAGTACTTC
.	TRBV5-1	TRBJ2-7	TRBD1	CASSFSGTESSYEQYF	TGCGCCAGCAGCTTCTCCGGGACAGAAAGCTCCTACGAGCAGTACTTC
.	TRBV7-2	TRBJ1-5	.	CASSFLQGGQPQHF	TGTGCCAGCAGCTTTCTACAGGGCGGCCAGCCCCAGCATTTT
.	TRBV5-8	TRBJ1-4	.	CASSLFVAGGIAEKLFF	TGTGCCAGCAGCTTGTTCGTTGCCGGGGGGATCGCTGAAAAACTGTTTTTT
.	TRBV5-1	TRBJ2-1	TRBD2	CASSLSGREGNEQFF	TGCGCCAGCAGCTTGAGCGGGCGGGAGGGTAATGAGCAGTTCTTC
.	TRBV7-2	TRBJ2-3	TRBD2	CASLEGGRPHTDTQYF	TGTGCCAGCTTGGAGGGCGGGAGGCCCCACACAGATACGCAGTATTTT
.	TRBV27	TRBJ2-1	.	CASSPFTRYNEQFF	TGTGCCAGCAGTCCGTTTACTAGGTACAATGAGCAGTTCTTC
many	TRBV5-1	TRBJ1-6	TRBD1	CASSPGQDYSPLHF	TGCGCCAGCAGCCCAGGACAGGACTATTCACCCCTCCACTTT
.	TRBV19	TRBJ2-3	.	CASSLSPSTDTQYF	TGTGCCAGTAGCCTTAGTCCATCCACAGATACGCAGTATTTT
once	TRBV6-6	TRBJ2-7	TRBD1	CASCNPGTGVEEQYF	TGTGCCAGCTGCAATCCCGGGACAGGGGTCGAGGAGCAGTACTTC
.	TRBV6-5	TRBJ1-2	.	CASSQAGRSYGYTF	TGTGCCAGCAGTCAGGCAGGGAGGAGCTATGGCTACACCTTC
.	TRBV18	TRBJ2-2	TRBD1	CASSPVLGQGARHTGELFF	TGTGCCAGCTCACCGGTTTTGGGACAGGGGGCGAGGCACACCGGGGAGCTGTTTTTT
.	TRBV5-1	TRBJ1-1	.	CASSLGAENTEAFF	TGCGCCAGCAGCTTGGGAGCGGAGAACACTGAAGCTTTCTTT
.	TRBV6-1	TRBJ2-7	.	CASSEAWSGVEQYF	TGTGCCAGCAGTGAAGCGTGGTCAGGGGTCGAGCAGTACTTC
.	TRBV11-2	TRBJ1-3	.	CASSLMWTVTSSGNTIYF	TGTGCCAGCAGCTTAATGTGGACAGTCACTTCCTCTGGAAACACCATATATTTT
.	TRBV7-9	TRBJ1-1	TRBD1	CASTGQGNTEAFF	TGTGCCAGCACCGGACAGGGAAACACTGAAGCTTTCTTT
.	TRBV5-4	TRBJ2-1	TRBD1	CASSLPGTGSVGEQFF	TGTGCCAGCAGCTTACCCGGGACAGGTTCTGTGGGTGAGCAGTTCTTC
once	TRBV9	TRBJ2-1	TRBD2	CASSVGGGPWDNEQFF	TGTGCCAGCAGCGTAGGGGGAGGGCCCTGGGACAATGAGCAGTTCTTC
.	TRBV5-1	TRBJ2-1	TRBD1	CASSSRDRVFSYNEQFF	TGCGCCAGCAGCAGCCGGGACAGGGTATTTTCCTACAATGAGCAGTTCTTC
.	TRBV9	TRBJ2-7	TRBD2	CASSPGLGNYEQYF	TGTGCCAGCAGCCCGGGACTAGGAAACTACGAGCAGTACTTC
few	TRBV11-2	TRBJ2-7	TRBD2	CASSFLAGSPLSVEQYF	TGTGCCAGCAGCTTTCTAGCGGGATCTCCCCTATCTGTCGAGCAGTACTTC
.	TRBV27	TRBJ2-5	.	CASSFDRSFLHF	TGTGCCAGCAGTTTTGACAGGTCTTTCCTTCACTTC
.	TRBV10-3	TRBJ1-4	.	CAISEPSSKSGGSPEKLFF	TGTGCCATCAGTGAGCCGAGTTCTAAATCGGGGGGCTCTCCGGAAAAACTGTTTTTT
.	TRBV19	TRBJ1-5	TRBD1	CASSSHGQGAGQPQHF	TGTGCCAGTAGTTCCCACGGACAGGGGGCGGGTCAGCCCCAGCATTTT
.	TRBV15	TRBJ1-2	TRBD1	CATSRDRQDRGFGYTF	TGTGCCACCAGCAGAGATAGACAGGACAGGGGGTTTGGCTACACCTTC
.	TRBV29-1	TRBJ2-7	.	CSFLGGPYEQYF	TGCAGCTTCCTAGGCGGTCCCTACGAGCAGTACTTC
.	TRBV9	TRBJ1-2	.	CASTPGAEYPYGYTF	TGTGCCAGCACCCCAGGGGCCGAATATCCATATGGCTACACCTTC
.	TRBV6-5	TRBJ2-3	.	CASRQFGTDTQYF	TGTGCCAGTCGACAATTCGGAACAGATACGCAGTATTTT
once	TRBV15	TRBJ2-1	.	CATSRVQGRYNEQFF	TGTGCCACCAGCAGAGTACAGGGAAGGTACAATGAGCAGTTCTTC
.	TRBV10-3	TRBJ1-5	.	CAISETGSNQPQHF	TGTGCCATCAGTGAGACAGGGAGCAATCAGCCCCAGCATTTT
.	TRBV4-1	TRBJ1-5	.	CASSQWEGGYQPQHF	TGCGCCAGCAGCCAATGGGAGGGTGGCTACCAGCCCCAGCATTTT
.	TRBV5-1	TRBJ1-5	.	CASSLGTDRQPQHF	TGCGCCAGCAGCTTGGGGACAGACCGTCAGCCCCAGCATTTT
.	TRBV30	TRBJ1-2	TRBD1	CAWRTGLGDGYTF	TGTGCCTGGAGGACAGGGCTCGGGGATGGCTACACCTTC
.	TRBV5-1	TRBJ2-2	TRBD1	CASSSQTGINTGELFF	TGCGCCAGCAGTTCCCAGACAGGGATAAACACCGGGGAGCTGTTTTTT
.	TRBV12-3/TRBV12-4	TRBJ2-3	.	CASRSTSTDTQYF	TGTGCCAGCAGATCCACTAGCACAGATACGCAGTATTTT
.	TRBV6-1	TRBJ1-1	.	CASSENPSTEAFF	TGTGCCAGCAGTGAGAACCCTAGCACTGAAGCTTTCTTT
.	TRBV10-1	TRBJ2-3	TRBD2	CASSGLAGDTQYF	TGCGCCAGCAGTGGTCTAGCGGGAGATACGCAGTATTTT
.	TRBV7-3	TRBJ2-2	.	CASSPRGALTGELFF	TGTGCCAGCAGCCCCCGGGGGGCCCTAACCGGGGAGCTGTTTTTT
.	TRBV15	TRBJ1-6	TRBD1	CATSRETGGNSPLHF	TGTGCCACCAGCAGAGAGACAGGGGGCAATTCACCCCTCCACTTT
.	TRBV5-6	TRBJ1-1	.	CASSLGELNTEAFF	TGTGCCAGCAGCCTCGGGGAACTGAACACTGAAGCTTTCTTT
.	TRBV7-9	TRBJ1-1	.	CASTWEAMNTEAFF	TGTGCCAGCACCTGGGAGGCCATGAACACTGAAGCTTTCTTT
once	TRBV5-5	TRBJ2-1	TRBD1	CASSLLPRQGLEQFF	TGTGCCAGCAGCTTGCTCCCCCGACAGGGGTTGGAGCAGTTCTTC
.	TRBV7-2	TRBJ1-5	.	CASSLAWAPPYSNQPQHF	TGTGCCAGCAGCTTAGCTTGGGCACCCCCATATAGCAATCAGCCCCAGCATTTT
.	TRBV11-3	TRBJ1-1	TRBD1	CASSRGGTGATEAFF	TGTGCCAGCAGCCGCGGGGGGACAGGGGCCACTGAAGCTTTCTTT
once	TRBV7-9	TRBJ2-7	.	CASSPFGEFPRDYEQYF	TGTGCCAGCAGCCCGTTCGGTGAGTTCCCCCGCGACTACGAGCAGTACTTC
.	TRBV5-8	TRBJ1-1	.	CASSARKEAFF	TGTGCCAGCAGCGCGAGAAAAGAAGCTTTCTTT
.	TRBV12-3/TRBV12-4	TRBJ2-3	.	CASSSSPGDTQYF	TGTGCCAGCAGTTCCTCCCCCGGGGATACGCAGTATTTT
few	TRBV4-1	TRBJ2-3	.	CASGSGSADTQYF	TGCGCCAGCGGCAGCGGGTCAGCAGATACGCAGTATTTT
.	TRBV18	TRBJ2-3	.	CASSLRPGTDTQYF	TGTGCCAGCTCACTCCGCCCGGGAACAGATACGCAGTATTTT
.	TRBV7-9	TRBJ1-4	.	CASSHNYVRQVRVLGKLFF	TGTGCCAGCAGCCACAATTACGTAAGACAGGTTCGGGTCCTCGGAAAACTGTTTTTT
.	TRBV3-1/TRBV3-2	TRBJ2-2	TRBD2	CASSHRWSPLAGLNTGELFF	TGTGCCAGCAGCCATCGGTGGTCCCCTCTAGCGGGACTCAACACCGGGGAGCTGTTTTTT
.	TRBV5-1	TRBJ1-2	.	CASSLGSGHGYTF	TGCGCCAGCAGCTTGGGGTCAGGTCATGGCTACACCTTC
few	TRBV5-6	TRBJ2-7	.	CASSSPGLQQYF	TGTGCCAGCAGCTCCCCGGGACTGCAGCAGTACTTC
.	TRBV28	TRBJ2-7	.	CASSTHTLPYEQYF	TGTGCCAGCAGCACTCATACTCTACCCTACGAGCAGTACTTC